This T cell receptor (beta chain) is drawn from a study of OX40 agonist ivuxolimab in advanced cancers. Study observations and caveats: Expansion of clones was among the lowest in partial responders at 0.1-3.0 mg/kg. At 0.1 to 3.0 mg/kg, CD4+ and CD8+ blood T cells expanded clonally by week 6.

The CDR3 loop spans 14 amino acids. Germline V lookup: CDR1 MNHNS, CDR2 SASEGT. V gave up 1 base and J gave up 12 bases, with 16 bases separating them. As for this clone: Its antigen is currently unknown.

Generated by immunoSEQ multiplex PCR, the TCRdb table keeps only in-frame clones and is missing some. This table has 75,000 to 100,000 clones, about 80% appearing once. The sample consisted of CD4+ or CD8+ T cells sorted from blood, taken in a trial of the OX40 agonist ivuxolimab. This rearrangement joins TRBV6-1 to TRBJ2-1; D is undetermined. The receptor comes from an adult with an advanced solid tumor such as melanoma, head and neck, liver or kidney cancer. The CDR3 spells CASSEGPGATGQFF. CDR3 DNA: TGTGCCAGCAGTGAAGGACCAGGCGCGACTGGGCAGTTCTTC.